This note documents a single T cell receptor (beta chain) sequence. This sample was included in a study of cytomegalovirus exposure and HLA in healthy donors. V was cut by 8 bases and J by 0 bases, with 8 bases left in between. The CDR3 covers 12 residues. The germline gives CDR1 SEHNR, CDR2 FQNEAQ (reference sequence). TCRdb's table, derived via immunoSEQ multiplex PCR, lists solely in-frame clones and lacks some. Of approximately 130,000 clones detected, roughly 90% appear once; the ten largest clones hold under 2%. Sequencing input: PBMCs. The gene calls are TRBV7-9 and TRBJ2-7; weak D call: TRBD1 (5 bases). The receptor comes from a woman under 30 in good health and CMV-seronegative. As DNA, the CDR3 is TGTGCCAGCGGAGACAGCTCCTACGAGCAGTACTTC. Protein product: CASGDSSYEQYF.